The rows below give T cell receptor beta chains drawn from one sample of a study of OX40 agonist ivuxolimab in advanced cancers. Produced via immunoSEQ multiplex PCR; TCRdb's table is partial and in-frame only. The profile shows more than 55,000 clones, approximately 84% of them singletons. Sample: CD4+ or CD8+ T cells sorted from blood, taken in a trial of the OX40 agonist ivuxolimab. These receptors all come from an adult with an advanced solid tumor such as melanoma, head and neck, liver or kidney cancer. Each CDR3 is given with its conserved first and last residue. Each record gives: V gene, D gene, J gene, CDR3 DNA, CDR3 protein. A D gene is named only where the DNA matches it firmly.

v_gene: TRBV7-6; d_gene: NA; j_gene: TRBJ1-2; CDR3nt: TGTGCCAGCAGTTCCCTTGCAGGGCTGTCTGATGGCTACACCTTC; CDR3aa: CASSSLAGLSDGYTF
v_gene: TRBV7-2; d_gene: TRBD2; j_gene: TRBJ2-7; CDR3nt: TGTGCCAGCAGCTTAGTACTAGCGAGTCCCTCCTACGAGCAGTACTTC; CDR3aa: CASSLVLASPSYEQYF
v_gene: TRBV5-6; d_gene: NA; j_gene: TRBJ2-7; CDR3nt: TGTGCCAGCAGCTTGAATACTATGGGACTTCTAACCTACGAGCAGTACTTC; CDR3aa: CASSLNTMGLLTYEQYF
v_gene: TRBV19; d_gene: NA; j_gene: TRBJ1-5; CDR3nt: TGTGCCAGTAGTACCCCTTGGACCTTGCGTAGCAATCAGCCCCAGCATTTT; CDR3aa: CASSTPWTLRSNQPQHF
v_gene: TRBV6-5; d_gene: TRBD1; j_gene: TRBJ2-3; CDR3nt: TGTGCCAGCAGCCTACAGGGGATGGGTACGCAGTATTTT; CDR3aa: CASSLQGMGTQYF
v_gene: TRBV7-2; d_gene: TRBD2; j_gene: TRBJ2-1; CDR3nt: TGTGCCAGCAGCCCAGGACTAGCGGCCTCCTACAATGAGCAGTTCTTC; CDR3aa: CASSPGLAASYNEQFF
v_gene: TRBV7-9; d_gene: TRBD1; j_gene: TRBJ1-1; CDR3nt: TGTGCCAGCAACCCGGGACAGGGGAACACTGAAGCTTTCTTT; CDR3aa: CASNPGQGNTEAFF
v_gene: TRBV27; d_gene: TRBD2; j_gene: TRBJ2-5; CDR3nt: TGTGCCAGCAGAGGGACTAGATCAAGAGGTCTCTACTTC; CDR3aa: CASRGTRSRGLYF
v_gene: TRBV6-1; d_gene: NA; j_gene: TRBJ2-1; CDR3nt: TGTGCCAGCAGTGTAAACAACAATGAGCAGTTCTTC; CDR3aa: CASSVNNNEQFF
v_gene: TRBV4-2; d_gene: NA; j_gene: TRBJ2-7; CDR3nt: TGTGCCAGCAGCCAGGGAAGATCGGACCCCTACGAGCAGTACTTC; CDR3aa: CASSQGRSDPYEQYF
v_gene: TRBV20-1; d_gene: NA; j_gene: TRBJ2-5; CDR3nt: TGCAGTGTTGAGTTTAAGACCCAGTACTTC; CDR3aa: CSVEFKTQYF
v_gene: TRBV7-2; d_gene: NA; j_gene: TRBJ2-1; CDR3nt: TGTGCCAGCAGCTTAAGTCTGGCCAACAATGAGCAGTTCTTC; CDR3aa: CASSLSLANNEQFF
v_gene: TRBV5-1; d_gene: NA; j_gene: TRBJ2-5; CDR3nt: TGCGCCAGCAGCCTAGGTGTCCAAGAGACCCAGTACTTC; CDR3aa: CASSLGVQETQYF
v_gene: TRBV9; d_gene: NA; j_gene: TRBJ2-5; CDR3nt: TGTGCCAGCAGCGTAACACTCGAGCCTCAAGAGACCCAGTACTTC; CDR3aa: CASSVTLEPQETQYF
v_gene: TRBV30; d_gene: NA; j_gene: TRBJ2-7; CDR3nt: TGTGCCTGGAGTGGGACCCGCTACGAGCAGTACTTC; CDR3aa: CAWSGTRYEQYF
v_gene: TRBV6-1; d_gene: NA; j_gene: TRBJ1-1; CDR3nt: TGTGCCAGCAGTAGAACGACGGTCCAGAACACTGAAGCTTTCTTT; CDR3aa: CASSRTTVQNTEAFF
v_gene: TRBV5-1; d_gene: TRBD2; j_gene: TRBJ2-3; CDR3nt: TGCGCCAGCAGCTTAGGGGCGGGAGGTCGGACAGATACGCAGTATTTT; CDR3aa: CASSLGAGGRTDTQYF
v_gene: TRBV7-9; d_gene: TRBD1; j_gene: TRBJ2-7; CDR3nt: TGTGCCATCCTTGGGGTGGGACAGAACTACGAGCAGTACTTC; CDR3aa: CAILGVGQNYEQYF
v_gene: TRBV19; d_gene: NA; j_gene: TRBJ1-3; CDR3nt: TGTGCCAGTAGGCCGTGGGGGGGAAACACCATATATTTT; CDR3aa: CASRPWGGNTIYF
v_gene: TRBV10-3; d_gene: NA; j_gene: TRBJ2-6; CDR3nt: TGTGCCATCAGGGTCGGGGGCGACTCTGGGGCCAACGTCCTGACTTTC; CDR3aa: CAIRVGGDSGANVLTF